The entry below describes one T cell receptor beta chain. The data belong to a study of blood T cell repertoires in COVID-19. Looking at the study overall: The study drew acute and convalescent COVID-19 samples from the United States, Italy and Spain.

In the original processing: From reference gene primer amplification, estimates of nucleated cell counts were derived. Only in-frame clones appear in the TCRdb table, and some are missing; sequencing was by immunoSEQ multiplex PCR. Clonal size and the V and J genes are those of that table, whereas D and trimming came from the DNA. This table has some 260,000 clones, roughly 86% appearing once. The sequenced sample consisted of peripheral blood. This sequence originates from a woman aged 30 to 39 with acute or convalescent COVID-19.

This chain's CDR3 is CASSQSGDRGQVISSYNSPLHF. The DNA for the CDR3 is TGCGCCAGCAGTCAATCTGGGGATCGGGGACAGGTAATAAGCTCCTATAATTCACCCCTCCACTTT. The genes are TRBV23-1 and TRBJ1-6, with 8 bases aligning to TRBD1. TRBV23-1 carries the ORF label, with uncertain function. V trimming: 0 bases; J trimming: 0 bases; junction bases outside the gene matches: 16. The CDR3 loop spans 22 amino acids.